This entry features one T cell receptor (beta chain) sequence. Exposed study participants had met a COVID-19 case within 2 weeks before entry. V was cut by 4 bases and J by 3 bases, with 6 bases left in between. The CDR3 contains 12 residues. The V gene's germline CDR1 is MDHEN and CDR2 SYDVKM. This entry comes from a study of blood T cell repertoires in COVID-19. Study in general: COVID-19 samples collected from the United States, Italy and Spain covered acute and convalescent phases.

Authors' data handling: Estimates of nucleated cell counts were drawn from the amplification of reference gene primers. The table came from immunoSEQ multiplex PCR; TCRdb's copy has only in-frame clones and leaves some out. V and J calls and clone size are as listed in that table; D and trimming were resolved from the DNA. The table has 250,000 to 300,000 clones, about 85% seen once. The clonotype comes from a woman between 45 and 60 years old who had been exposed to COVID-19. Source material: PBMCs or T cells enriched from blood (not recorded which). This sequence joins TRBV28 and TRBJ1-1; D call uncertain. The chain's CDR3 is CASSSGYTEAFF. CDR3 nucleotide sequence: TGTGCCAGCAGTTCGGGATACACTGAAGCTTTCTTT.